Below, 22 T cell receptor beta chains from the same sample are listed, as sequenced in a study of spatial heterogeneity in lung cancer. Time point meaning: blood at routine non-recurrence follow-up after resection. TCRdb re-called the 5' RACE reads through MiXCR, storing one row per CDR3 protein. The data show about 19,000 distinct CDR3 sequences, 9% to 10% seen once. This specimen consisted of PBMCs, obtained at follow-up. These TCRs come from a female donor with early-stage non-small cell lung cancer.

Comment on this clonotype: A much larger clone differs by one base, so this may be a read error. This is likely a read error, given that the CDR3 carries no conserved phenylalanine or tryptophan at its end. The chain's CDR3 is CASSGGQGAGEQYS. CDR3 DNA: TGTGCCAGCAGCGGGGGACAGGGGGCTGGAGAGCAGTACTCC. This chain joins TRBV7-9 and TRBJ2-7; 12 nucleotides align to TRBD1. The CDR3 extends over 14 amino acids. With 5 bases clipped from V and 7 bases from J, the junction kept 6 bases outside the gene matches. Looked up from germline, CDR1 is SEHNR and CDR2 is FQNEAQ (reference sequence).

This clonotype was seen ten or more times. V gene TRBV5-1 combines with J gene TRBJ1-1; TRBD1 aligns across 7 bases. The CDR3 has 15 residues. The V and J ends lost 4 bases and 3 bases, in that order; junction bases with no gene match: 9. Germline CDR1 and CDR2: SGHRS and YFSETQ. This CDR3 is CASSPLTGSDTEAFF. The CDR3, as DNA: TGCGCCAGCAGCCCCTTGACAGGGTCCGACACTGAAGCTTTCTTT. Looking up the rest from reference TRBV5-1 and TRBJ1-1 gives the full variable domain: KAGVTQTPRYLIKTRGQQVTLSCSPISGHRSVSWYQQTPGQGLQFLFEYFSETQRNKGNFPGRFSGRQFSNSRSEMNVSTLELGDSALYLCASSPLTGSDTEAFFGQGTRLTVV.

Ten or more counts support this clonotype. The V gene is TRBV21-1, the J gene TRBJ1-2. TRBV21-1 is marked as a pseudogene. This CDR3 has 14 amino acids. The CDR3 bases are TGTGCCAGCAGCAAGGAGAATGTGAGCTATGGCTACACCTTC. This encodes CASSKENVSYGYTF.

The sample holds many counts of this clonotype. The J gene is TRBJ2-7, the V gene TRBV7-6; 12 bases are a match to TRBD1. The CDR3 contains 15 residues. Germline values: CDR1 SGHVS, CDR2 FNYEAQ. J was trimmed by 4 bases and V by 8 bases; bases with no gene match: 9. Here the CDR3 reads CASLPRDRGLYEQYF. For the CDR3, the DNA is TGTGCCAGCTTACCCCGGGACAGGGGGCTGTACGAGCAGTACTTC.

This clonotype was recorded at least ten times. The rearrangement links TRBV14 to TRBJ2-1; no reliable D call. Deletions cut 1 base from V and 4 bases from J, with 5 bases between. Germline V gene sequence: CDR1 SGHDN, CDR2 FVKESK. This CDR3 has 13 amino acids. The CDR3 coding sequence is TGTGCCAGCAGCCAAGGGCTTTACAATGAGCAGTTCTTC. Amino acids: CASSQGLYNEQFF.

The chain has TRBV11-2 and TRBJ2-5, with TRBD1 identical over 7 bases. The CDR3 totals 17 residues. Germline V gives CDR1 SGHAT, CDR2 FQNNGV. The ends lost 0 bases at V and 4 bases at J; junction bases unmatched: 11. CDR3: CASSLERATGSGETQYF. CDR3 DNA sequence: TGTGCCAGCAGCTTAGAGAGGGCGACAGGGAGTGGAGAGACCCAGTACTTC.

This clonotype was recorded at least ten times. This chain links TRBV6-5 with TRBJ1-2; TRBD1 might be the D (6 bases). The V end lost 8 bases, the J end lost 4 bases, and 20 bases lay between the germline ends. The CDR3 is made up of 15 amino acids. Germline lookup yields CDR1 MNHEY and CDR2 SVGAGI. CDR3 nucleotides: TGTGCCAGCCTAGAACAGGGATCGTATGGCTATGGCTACACCTTC. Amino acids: CASLEQGSYGYGYTF.

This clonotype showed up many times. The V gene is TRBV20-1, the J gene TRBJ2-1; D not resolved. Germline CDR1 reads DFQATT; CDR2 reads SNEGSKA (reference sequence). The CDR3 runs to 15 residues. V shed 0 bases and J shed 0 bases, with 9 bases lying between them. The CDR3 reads CSARDPRGSYNEQFF. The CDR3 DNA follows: TGCAGTGCTAGAGACCCCCGAGGCTCCTACAATGAGCAGTTCTTC.

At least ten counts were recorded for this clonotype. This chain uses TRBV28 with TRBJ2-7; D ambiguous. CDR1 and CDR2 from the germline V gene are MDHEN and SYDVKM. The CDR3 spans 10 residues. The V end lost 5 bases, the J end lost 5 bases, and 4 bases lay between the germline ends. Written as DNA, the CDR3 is TGTGCCAGCAGTCGACACGAGCAGTACTTC. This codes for CASSRHEQYF.

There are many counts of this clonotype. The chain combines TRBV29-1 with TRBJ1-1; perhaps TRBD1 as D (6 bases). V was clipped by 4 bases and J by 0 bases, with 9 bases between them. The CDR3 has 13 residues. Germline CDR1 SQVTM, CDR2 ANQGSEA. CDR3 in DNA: TGCAGCGTTGTGGACAGTTTGAACACTGAAGCTTTCTTT. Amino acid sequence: CSVVDSLNTEAFF.

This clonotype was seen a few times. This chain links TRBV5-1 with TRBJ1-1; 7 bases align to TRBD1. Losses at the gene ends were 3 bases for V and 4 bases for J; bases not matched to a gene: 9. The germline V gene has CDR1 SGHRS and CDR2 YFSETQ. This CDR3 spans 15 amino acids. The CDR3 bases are TGCGCCAGCAGCTACCGACAGGGATTGGGCACTGAAGCTTTCTTT. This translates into CASSYRQGLGTEAFF.

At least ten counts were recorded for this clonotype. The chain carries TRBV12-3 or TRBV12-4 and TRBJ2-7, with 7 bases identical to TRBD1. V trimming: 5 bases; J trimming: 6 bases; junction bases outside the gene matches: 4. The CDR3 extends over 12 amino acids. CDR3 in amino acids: CASSPDRVEQYF. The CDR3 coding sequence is TGTGCCAGCAGTCCAGACAGGGTCGAGCAGTACTTC.

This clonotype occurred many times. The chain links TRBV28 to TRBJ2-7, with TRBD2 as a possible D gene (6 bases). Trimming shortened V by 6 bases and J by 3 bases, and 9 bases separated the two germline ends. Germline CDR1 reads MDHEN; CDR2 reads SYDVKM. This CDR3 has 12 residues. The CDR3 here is CASSGGLYEQYF. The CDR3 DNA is TGTGCCAGCAGCGGGGGTCTCTACGAGCAGTACTTC.

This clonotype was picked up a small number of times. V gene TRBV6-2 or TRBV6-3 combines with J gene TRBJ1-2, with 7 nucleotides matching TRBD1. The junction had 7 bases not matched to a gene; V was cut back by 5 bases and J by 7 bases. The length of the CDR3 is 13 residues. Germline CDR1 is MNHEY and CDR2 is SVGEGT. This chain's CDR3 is CASSPFGTVGYTF. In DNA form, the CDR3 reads TGTGCCAGCAGTCCCTTTGGGACAGTTGGCTACACCTTC.

The CDR3 spells CASSYGPGFDQPQHF. The CDR3 nucleotides are TGTGCCAGCAGTTACGGTCCAGGGTTCGATCAGCCCCAGCATTTT. This chain uses TRBV6-5 with TRBJ1-5, with TRBD1 as a possible D gene (5 bases). The germline V and J ends were trimmed by 2 bases and 5 bases, with 13 bases remaining between them. The CDR3 sequence is 15 residues long. Germline CDR1 reads MNHEY; CDR2 reads SVGAGI.

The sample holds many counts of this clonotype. This CDR3 is CASSLMTGGGNEQFF. The DNA of the CDR3 is TGTGCCAGCAGTTTAATGACAGGGGGCGGGAATGAGCAGTTCTTC. This rearrangement joins TRBV27 to TRBJ2-1, with TRBD1 identical over 10 bases. The V gene end was trimmed by 2 bases and the J gene end by 7 bases; junction bases not matched to a gene: 5. The CDR3 is 15 amino acids. The V gene's germline CDR1 is MNHEY and CDR2 SMNVEV (reference sequence).

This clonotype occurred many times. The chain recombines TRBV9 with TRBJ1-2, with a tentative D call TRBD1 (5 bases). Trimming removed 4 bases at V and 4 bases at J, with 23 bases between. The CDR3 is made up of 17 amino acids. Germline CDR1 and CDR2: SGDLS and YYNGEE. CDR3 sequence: CASSSNRETGQGYGYTF. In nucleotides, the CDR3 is TGTGCCAGCAGCTCGAACCGAGAAACAGGCCAAGGCTATGGCTACACCTTC.

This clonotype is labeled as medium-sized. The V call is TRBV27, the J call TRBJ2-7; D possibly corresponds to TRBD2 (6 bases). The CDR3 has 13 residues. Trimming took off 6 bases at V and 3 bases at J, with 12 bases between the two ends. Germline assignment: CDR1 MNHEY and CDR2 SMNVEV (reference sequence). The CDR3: CASSDGTHYEQYF. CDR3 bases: TGTGCCAGCAGCGACGGGACTCACTACGAGCAGTACTTC.

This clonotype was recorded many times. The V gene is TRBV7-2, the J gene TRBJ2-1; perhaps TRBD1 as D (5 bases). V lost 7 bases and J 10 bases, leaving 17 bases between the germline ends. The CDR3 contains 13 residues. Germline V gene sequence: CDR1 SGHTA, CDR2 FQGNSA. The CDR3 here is CASIAVSAGEQFF. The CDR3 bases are TGTGCCAGCATCGCGGTAAGCGCAGGGGAGCAGTTCTTC.

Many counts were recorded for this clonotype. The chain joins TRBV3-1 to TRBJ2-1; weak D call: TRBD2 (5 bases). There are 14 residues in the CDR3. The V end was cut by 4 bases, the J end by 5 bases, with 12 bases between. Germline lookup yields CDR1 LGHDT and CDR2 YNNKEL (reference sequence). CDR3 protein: CASSPRTYNNEQFF. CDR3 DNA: TGTGCCAGCAGCCCACGGACTTATAACAATGAGCAGTTCTTC.

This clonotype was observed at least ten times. The CDR3 protein is CASSLEWRGGQPQHF. The CDR3 DNA sequence: TGTGCCAGCAGCTTAGAGTGGCGGGGAGGGCAGCCCCAGCATTTT. The chain joins TRBV7-2 to TRBJ1-5, with no clear D. The CDR3 covers 15 residues. Germline CDR1 reads SGHTA; CDR2 reads FQGNSA. Trimming removed 1 base from V and 7 bases from J, with 14 bases in between.

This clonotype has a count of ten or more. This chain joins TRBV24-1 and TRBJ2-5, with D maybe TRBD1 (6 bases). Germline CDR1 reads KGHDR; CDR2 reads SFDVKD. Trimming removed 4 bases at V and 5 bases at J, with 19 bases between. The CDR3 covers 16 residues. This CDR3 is CATSDRGQLLGETQYF. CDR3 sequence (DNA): TGTGCCACCAGTGACCGCGGACAGCTGCTGGGGGAGACCCAGTACTTC.